This T cell receptor (beta chain) was profiled in a study of OX40 agonist ivuxolimab in advanced cancers. The CDR3 has 16 amino acids. The V and J ends lost 4 bases and 2 bases, in that order; junction bases with no gene match: 6. Germline V lookup: CDR1 KGHSH, CDR2 LQKENI. Sequenced by immunoSEQ multiplex PCR; TCRdb stores in-frame clones only, minus some. In the table there are about 67,000 clones, roughly 92% of which are singletons. The source was CD4+ or CD8+ T cells sorted from blood, collected in a trial of the OX40 agonist ivuxolimab. This clonotype was sampled from an adult with an advanced solid tumor such as melanoma, head and neck, liver or kidney cancer. The chain uses TRBV18 and TRBJ2-3, with 10 nucleotides matching TRBD2. This chain's CDR3 is CASSRPLAGPTDTQYF. The CDR3 coding sequence is TGTGCCAGCTCACGCCCACTAGCGGGACCCACAGATACGCAGTATTTT.